Reported below is one T cell receptor beta chain. Its antigen is still unknown. It was with 60 Vbeta and 13 Jbeta primers that the PCR ran. Libraries were prepared by immunoSEQ multiplex PCR; TCRdb keeps only in-frame clonotypes and omits some of them. The table lists about 150,000 clones, 60% to 85% of them singletons, with approximately 4% in the top ten. Though probably carrying unrecorded immune exposures, donors were nominally healthy at sampling. The V end was cut by 1 base, the J end by 0 bases, with 10 bases between. CDR3 length: 15 amino acids. Germline CDR1 is SGHTA and CDR2 is FQGNSA. The source of the sample is a study of cytomegalovirus exposure and HLA in healthy donors. Study-level results: One later analysis reportedly identified an Asian-associated ancestry cluster that showed fewer N-insertions than the approximately 700-donor mean. Apart from CMV serostatus, no immune exposure information was available.

The sequence derives from a woman in her thirties or forties in good health and CMV-seronegative. The material sequenced was PBMCs. The chain couples TRBV7-2 to TRBJ2-7; D is possibly TRBD2 (6 bases). The CDR3: CASSLGGVSSYEQYF. The CDR3 DNA follows: TGTGCCAGCAGCTTAGGGGGGGTGAGCTCCTACGAGCAGTACTTC.